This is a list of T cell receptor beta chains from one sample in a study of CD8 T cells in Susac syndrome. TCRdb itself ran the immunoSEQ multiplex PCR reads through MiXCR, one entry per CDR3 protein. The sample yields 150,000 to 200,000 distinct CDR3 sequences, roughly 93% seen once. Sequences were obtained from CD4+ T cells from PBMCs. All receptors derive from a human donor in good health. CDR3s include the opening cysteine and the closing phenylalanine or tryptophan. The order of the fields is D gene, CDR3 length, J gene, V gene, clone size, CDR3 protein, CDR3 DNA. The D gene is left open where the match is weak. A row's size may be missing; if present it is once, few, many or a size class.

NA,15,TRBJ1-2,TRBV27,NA,CASSGRGGGFLGYTF,TGTGCCAGCAGTGGCCGCGGGGGCGGTTTTCTTGGCTACACCTTC
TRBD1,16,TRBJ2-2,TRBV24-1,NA,CAASDVPSGGPGELFF,TGTGCCGCCAGTGATGTTCCTTCAGGGGGCCCCGGGGAGCTGTTTTTT
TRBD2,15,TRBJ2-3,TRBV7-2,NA,CASSPTTSGVDTQYF,TGTGCCAGCAGCCCGACGACTAGCGGGGTGGATACGCAGTATTTT
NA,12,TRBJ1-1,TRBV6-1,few,CASSAGNTEAFF,TGTGCCAGCAGTGCAGGGAACACTGAAGCTTTCTTT
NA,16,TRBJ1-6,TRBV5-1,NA,CASSLGWGKVNSPLHF,TGCGCCAGCAGCTTGGGATGGGGAAAGGTTAATTCACCCCTCCACTTT
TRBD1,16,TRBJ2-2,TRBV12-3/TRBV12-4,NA,CASSQWTGTNTGELFF,TGTGCCAGCAGTCAATGGACAGGAACGAACACCGGGGAGCTGTTTTTT
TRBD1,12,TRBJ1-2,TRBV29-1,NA,CSVSEQGPSYTF,TGCAGCGTTTCGGAACAGGGGCCTAGCTACACCTTC
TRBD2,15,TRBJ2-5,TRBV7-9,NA,CASSLGTSGQETQYF,TGTGCCAGCAGCTTAGGAACTAGCGGGCAAGAGACCCAGTACTTC
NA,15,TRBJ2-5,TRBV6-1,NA,CASSATRMGQETQYF,TGTGCCAGCAGTGCAACAAGGATGGGGCAAGAGACCCAGTACTTC
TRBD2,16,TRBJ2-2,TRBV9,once,CASSARLAENTGELFF,TGTGCCAGCAGCGCCCGTCTAGCGGAAAACACCGGGGAGCTGTTTTTT
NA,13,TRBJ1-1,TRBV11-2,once,CASSFRADTEAFF,TGTGCCAGCAGCTTTAGGGCGGACACTGAAGCTTTCTTT
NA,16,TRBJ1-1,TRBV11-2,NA,CASSLGVGSQNTEAFF,TGTGCCAGCAGCTTAGGAGTCGGCAGTCAGAACACTGAAGCTTTCTTT
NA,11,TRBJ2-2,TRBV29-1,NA,CSVKDTGELFF,TGCAGCGTTAAGGACACCGGGGAGCTGTTTTTT
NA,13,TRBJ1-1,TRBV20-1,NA,CSARESLNTEAFF,TGCAGTGCTAGAGAGTCGCTGAACACTGAAGCTTTCTTT
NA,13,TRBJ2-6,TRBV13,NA,CASGRTGANVLTF,TGTGCCAGCGGTCGGACAGGGGCCAACGTCCTGACTTTC
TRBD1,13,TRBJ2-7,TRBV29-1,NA,CSVEGTGVYEQYF,TGCAGCGTTGAAGGGACAGGGGTTTACGAGCAGTACTTC
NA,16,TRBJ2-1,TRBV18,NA,CASSPQRLFSYNEQFF,TGTGCCAGCTCACCACAGAGACTTTTCTCCTACAATGAGCAGTTCTTC
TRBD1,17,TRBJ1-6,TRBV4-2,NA,CASSQGVGRGDNSPLHF,TGTGCCAGCAGCCAAGGAGTTGGCAGGGGGGATAATTCACCCCTCCACTTT
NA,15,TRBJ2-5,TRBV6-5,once,CASSYGGAYQETQYF,TGTGCCAGCAGTTACGGGGGGGCGTACCAAGAGACCCAGTACTTC
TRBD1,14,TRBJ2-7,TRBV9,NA,CASSVEGATGEQYF,TGTGCCAGCAGCGTAGAGGGGGCTACGGGGGAGCAGTACTTC
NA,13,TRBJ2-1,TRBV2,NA,CASTSMGGQSEFF,TGTGCCAGCACCAGCATGGGGGGACAGTCCGAGTTCTTC
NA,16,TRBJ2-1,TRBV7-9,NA,CASSPDYGTLYNEQFF,TGTGCCAGCAGCCCCGATTACGGGACACTCTACAATGAGCAGTTCTTC
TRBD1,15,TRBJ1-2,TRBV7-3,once,CASSQSGTGEYGYTF,TGTGCCAGCAGCCAGTCCGGGACAGGGGAGTATGGCTACACCTTC
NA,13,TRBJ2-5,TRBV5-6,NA,CASSLVQGAPVHF,TGTGCCAGCAGCTTGGTACAGGGAGCGCCGGTCCACTTC
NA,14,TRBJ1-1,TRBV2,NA,CASRSTPVSTEAFF,TGTGCCAGCAGGTCGACCCCAGTATCCACTGAAGCTTTCTTT
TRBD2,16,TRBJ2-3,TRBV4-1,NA,CASSQERLAGGDTQYF,TGCGCCAGCAGCCAAGAAAGACTAGCGGGGGGAGATACGCAGTATTTT
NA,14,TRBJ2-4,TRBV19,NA,CASSFGLQKNIQYF,TGTGCCAGTAGTTTCGGGCTACAGAAAAACATTCAGTACTTC
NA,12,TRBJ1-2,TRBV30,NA,CAWTRDRGNYTF,TGTGCCTGGACCAGGGACCGGGGTAACTACACCTTC
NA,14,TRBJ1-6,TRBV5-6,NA,CASSLSGRNSPLHF,TGTGCCAGCAGCTTATCAGGGCGGAATTCACCCCTCCACTTT
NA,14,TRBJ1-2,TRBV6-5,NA,CASTTPPGSAGYTF,TGTGCCAGCACCACTCCCCCAGGGAGCGCTGGCTACACCTTC
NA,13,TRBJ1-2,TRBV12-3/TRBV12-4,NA,CASSLWNSYGYTF,TGTGCCAGCAGTCTATGGAACAGCTATGGCTACACCTTC
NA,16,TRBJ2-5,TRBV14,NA,CASSHLPRGGEETQYF,TGTGCCAGCAGCCACCTCCCACGAGGGGGGGAAGAGACCCAGTACTTC
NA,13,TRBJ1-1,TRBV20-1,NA,CSATYAGTPKAFF,TGCAGTGCAACATACGCCGGGACACCAAAAGCTTTCTTT
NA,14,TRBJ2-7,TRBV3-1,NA,CASSQDHRGREQYF,TGTGCCAGCAGCCAAGATCATCGGGGTCGGGAGCAGTACTTC
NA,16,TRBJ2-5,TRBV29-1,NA,CSVGGEMGIVLETQYF,TGCAGCGTTGGGGGGGAGATGGGGATTGTGCTGGAGACCCAGTACTTC
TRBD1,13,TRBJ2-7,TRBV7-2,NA,CASSPDRGREQYF,TGTGCCAGCAGTCCCGACAGGGGGCGCGAGCAGTACTTC
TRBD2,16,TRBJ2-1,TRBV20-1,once,CSAREGQSGGAGEQFF,TGCAGTGCTAGGGAGGGTCAGAGCGGGGGGGCAGGGGAGCAGTTCTTC
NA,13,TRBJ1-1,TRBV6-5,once,CASTGLQNTEAFF,TGTGCCAGCACCGGCCTTCAGAACACTGAAGCTTTCTTT
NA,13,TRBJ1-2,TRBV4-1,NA,CASSQGVWNGYTF,TGCGCCAGCAGCCAAGGAGTTTGGAATGGCTACACCTTC
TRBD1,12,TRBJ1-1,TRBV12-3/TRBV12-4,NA,CASSDRGSEAFF,TGTGCCAGCAGTGACAGGGGCTCTGAAGCTTTCTTT
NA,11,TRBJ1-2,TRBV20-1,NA,CSASQDYGYTF,TGCAGTGCTAGTCAAGACTATGGCTACACCTTC
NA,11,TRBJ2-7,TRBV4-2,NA,CASGFSYEQYF,TGTGCCAGCGGGTTCTCCTACGAGCAGTACTTC
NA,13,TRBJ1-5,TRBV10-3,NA,CATSVLEDQPQHF,TGTGCCACCTCGGTCCTCGAGGATCAGCCCCAGCATTTT
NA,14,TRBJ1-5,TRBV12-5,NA,CASGLVDSNQPQHF,TGTGCTAGTGGTTTGGTGGATAGCAATCAGCCCCAGCATTTT
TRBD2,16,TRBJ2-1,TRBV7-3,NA,CASSVLAGGRSNEQFF,TGTGCCAGCAGCGTACTAGCGGGGGGCCGCTCCAATGAGCAGTTCTTC
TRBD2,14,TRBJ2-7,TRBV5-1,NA,CASSQGLAKYEQYF,TGCGCCAGCAGCCAGGGACTAGCGAAATACGAGCAGTACTTC
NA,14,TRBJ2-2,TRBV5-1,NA,CASSLDGVTGELFF,TGCGCCAGCAGCTTGGATGGGGTAACCGGGGAGCTGTTTTTT
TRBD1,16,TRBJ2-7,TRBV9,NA,CASSEGPGQGFYEQYF,TGTGCCAGCAGCGAGGGACCGGGACAGGGGTTCTACGAGCAGTACTTC
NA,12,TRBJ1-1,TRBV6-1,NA,CASFWGRTEAFF,TGTGCCAGCTTTTGGGGGCGGACTGAAGCTTTCTTT
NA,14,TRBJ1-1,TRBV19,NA,CASSIDRRNTEAFF,TGTGCCAGTAGTATAGATCGCAGGAACACTGAAGCTTTCTTT
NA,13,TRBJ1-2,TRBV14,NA,CASSPHAGYGYTF,TGTGCCAGCAGCCCCCACGCGGGGTATGGCTACACCTTC
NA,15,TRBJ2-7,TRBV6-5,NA,CATKPDHRATYEQYF,TGTGCCACCAAGCCGGACCACAGGGCTACCTACGAGCAGTACTTC
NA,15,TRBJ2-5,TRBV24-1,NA,CATSKTGEVEETQYF,TGTGCCACCAGTAAGACAGGCGAAGTGGAAGAGACCCAGTACTTC
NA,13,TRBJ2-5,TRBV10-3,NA,CALRGDNQETQYF,TGTGCCTTACGGGGGGACAACCAAGAGACCCAGTACTTC
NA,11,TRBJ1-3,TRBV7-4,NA,CASSHENTIYF,TGTGCCAGCAGCCACGAGAACACCATATATTTT